The rows below give T cell receptor beta chains drawn from one sample of a study of blood T cells in healthy people across ages. TCRdb fed the 5' RACE reads into MiXCR, producing one record per CDR3 protein. The data show 710,000 or so distinct CDR3 sequences, roughly 32% seen once. The sequencing input was blood. These receptors were obtained from a woman of 80 years or more in good health. The CDR3 runs from the conserved cysteine through the conserved F or W. The D gene is left open where the match is weak. Clone size is stated in some rows and not others, as once, few, many or a class when expanded.

size,V,D,J,CDR3,DNA
.,TRBV7-2,.,TRBJ2-5,CASSFAGTPGETQYF,TGTGCCAGCAGCTTTGCCGGGACACCTGGGGAGACCCAGTACTTC
many,TRBV6-2/TRBV6-3,TRBD1,TRBJ2-3,CASRSIIGAGGADTQYF,TGTGCCAGCAGGAGCATAATCGGTGCAGGGGGCGCAGATACGCAGTATTTT
many,TRBV5-5,TRBD1,TRBJ2-5,CASSLVLGQTVETQYF,TGTGCCAGCAGCTTGGTACTGGGACAGACGGTAGAGACCCAGTACTTC
few,TRBV6-1,TRBD1,TRBJ1-6,CASSSARGPNSPLHF,TGTGCCAGCAGTTCCGCCAGGGGGCCCAATTCACCCCTCCACTTT
many,TRBV30,.,TRBJ2-7,CAWGRRGPYEQYF,TGTGCCTGGGGGCGGCGGGGACCCTACGAGCAGTACTTC
many,TRBV27,TRBD1,TRBJ1-2,CASSYRGPYGYTF,TGTGCCAGCAGTTACAGGGGGCCCTATGGCTACACCTTC
many,TRBV4-2,.,TRBJ1-2,CASSQPRDTYYGYTF,TGTGCCAGCAGCCAGCCCCGGGACACCTACTATGGCTACACCTTC
.,TRBV5-6,.,TRBJ2-7,CASSLGVDNEQYF,TGTGCCAGCAGCTTGGGTGTTGACAATGAGCAGTACTTC
.,TRBV7-2,.,TRBJ2-5,CASSSGQRWETQYF,TGTGCCAGCAGCTCCGGGCAGAGGTGGGAGACCCAGTACTTC
few,TRBV20-1,.,TRBJ2-2,CSAPLPGPNTGELFF,TGCAGTGCTCCCCTTCCTGGGCCGAACACCGGGGAGCTGTTTTTT
many,TRBV5-5,.,TRBJ1-2,CASSPDRPTYGYTF,TGTGCCAGCAGCCCGGACCGTCCCACCTATGGCTACACCTTC
many,TRBV7-7,TRBD1,TRBJ2-1,CAVAGDRGHEQFF,TGTGCAGTGGCGGGGGACAGGGGCCATGAGCAGTTCTTC
few,TRBV15,.,TRBJ1-3,CATSRVGQRNTIYF,TGTGCCACCAGCAGAGTAGGGCAGCGAAACACCATATATTTT
.,TRBV9,.,TRBJ1-5,CASSVEGERQPQHF,TGTGCCAGCAGCGTAGAGGGAGAAAGGCAGCCCCAGCATTTT
.,TRBV30,.,TRBJ2-5,CAWSSDRREQYF,TGTGCCTGGAGTTCGGACAGAAGGGAGCAGTACTTC
.,TRBV3-1,TRBD2,TRBJ2-7,CASSSGTSGAYEQYF,TGTGCCAGCAGCTCTGGGACTAGCGGGGCCTACGAGCAGTACTTC
many,TRBV7-9,.,TRBJ1-2,CASSLEPRYYGYTF,TGTGCCAGCAGCTTAGAACCCAGATACTATGGCTACACCTTC
many,TRBV29-1,.,TRBJ1-1,CSGTTGMNTEAFF,TGCAGCGGCACAACAGGGATGAACACTGAAGCTTTCTTT
.,TRBV5-1,.,TRBJ2-7,CASSDRGPCYEQYF,TGCGCCAGCAGCGACCGGGGCCCTTGCTACGAGCAGTACTTC
many,TRBV10-3,.,TRBJ1-2,CAISESQDYTF,TGTGCCATCAGTGAGTCACAGGACTACACCTTC
.,TRBV5-1,.,TRBJ1-3,CASSLTGGNSGNTIYF,TGCGCCAGCAGCTTGACCGGAGGGAACTCTGGAAACACCATATATTTT
.,TRBV9,TRBD2,TRBJ2-1,CASSVEGLAGEEQFF,TGTGCCAGCAGCGTAGAGGGACTAGCGGGAGAAGAGCAGTTCTTC
.,TRBV6-1,TRBD1,TRBJ1-2,CASTLDRDGLGYTF,TGTGCCAGCACCCTTGACAGGGATGGATTGGGCTACACCTTC
few,TRBV12-3/TRBV12-4,TRBD2,TRBJ2-1,CASSLTPGLAVNEQFF,TGTGCCAGCAGTTTGACCCCGGGACTAGCGGTGAATGAGCAGTTCTTC
many,TRBV12-3/TRBV12-4,.,TRBJ2-5,CASKWGGEETQYF,TGTGCCAGCAAGTGGGGGGGCGAAGAGACCCAGTACTTC
many,TRBV2,.,TRBJ1-2,CASSLRGSDSYGYTF,TGTGCCAGCAGCCTCCGCGGGTCAGACTCTTATGGCTACACCTTC
.,TRBV28,TRBD1,TRBJ1-2,CASSPPGQGRPNYGYTF,TGTGCCAGCAGTCCACCGGGACAGGGGCGCCCCAACTATGGCTACACCTTC
many,TRBV7-2,.,TRBJ2-1,CASSLAGLARVGNEQFF,TGTGCCAGCAGCTTAGCGGGCCTTGCCAGGGTCGGCAATGAGCAGTTCTTC
.,TRBV5-1,TRBD1,TRBJ1-1,CASTARGQGDTEAFF,TGCGCCAGCACCGCCCGGGGACAGGGGGACACTGAAGCTTTCTTT
many,TRBV7-3,.,TRBJ1-2,CASSLAHRDGYTF,TGTGCCAGCAGCTTAGCCCACAGGGATGGCTACACCTTC